The 9 T cell receptor beta chains listed next were all sequenced from one sample in a study of beta chain features in type 1 diabetes. Expressed TCRB transcripts were sequenced after all isolated RNA was converted to cDNA. Data came from immunoSEQ multiplex PCR; TCRdb stores just in-frame clones and leaves some out. The sample holds about 150,000 clones; approximately 9.2% are singletons and the top ten take approximately 0.68%. Input material: central memory CD4+ T cells from blood. The source is a man in his late teens or twenties in good health.

The sample holds a few counts of this clone. This chain links TRBV14 with TRBJ1-6, with no clear D. The CDR3 covers 13 residues. Looked up from germline, CDR1 is SGHDN and CDR2 is FVKESK. Trimming removed 1 base at V and 8 bases at J, with 6 bases between. The CDR3 spells CASSQGPYSPLHF. The CDR3 nucleotides are TGTGCCAGCAGCCAAGGTCCGTATTCACCCCTCCACTTT.

The chain has TRBV18 and TRBJ2-5; D possibly corresponds to TRBD2 (7 bases). The CDR3 is 16 amino acids. Per the germline V gene, CDR1 is KGHSH and CDR2 is LQKENI. Trimming removed 6 bases at V and 2 bases at J, with 19 bases between. CDR3 sequence: CASSVNGGAGQETQYF. The CDR3 nucleotides are TGTGCCAGCTCCGTGAATGGGGGGGCCGGTCAAGAGACCCAGTACTTC.

The chain employs TRBV7-3 and TRBJ2-1; D is undetermined. This CDR3 is built from 15 residues. Germline CDR1 and CDR2: SGHTA and FQGTGA. V was cut by 2 bases and J by 0 bases, with 8 bases left in between. The DNA of the CDR3 is TGTGCCAGCAGCTTATCAAGCAACTCCTACAATGAGCAGTTCTTC. Encoded protein: CASSLSSNSYNEQFF.

The table lists this clone with a few counts. This chain joins TRBV5-1 and TRBJ2-7; 9 positions match TRBD1. Germline CDR1 and CDR2: SGHRS and YFSETQ. V lost 3 bases and J lost 3; bases outside the gene matches: 4. The CDR3 contains 14 residues. CDR3 nucleotides: TGCGCCAGCAGCTCGACAGGGGGTTACTACGAGCAGTACTTC. Protein sequence: CASSSTGGYYEQYF.

This clone turned up a few times. The CDR3, as DNA: TGTGCCAGTAGTACGCGACTAGCGGGGGGCCTCCCAGATACGCAGTATTTT. Amino acids: CASSTRLAGGLPDTQYF. The rearrangement joins TRBV19 to TRBJ2-3; the match to TRBD2 covers 13 bases. Losses at the gene ends were 4 bases for V and 4 bases for J; bases not matched to a gene: 8. Germline CDR1 is LNHDA and CDR2 is SQIVND (reference sequence). The CDR3 is made up of 17 amino acids.

The chain carries TRBV7-3 and TRBJ1-2; 7 nucleotides line up with TRBD1. CDR1 and CDR2 (germline): SGHTA, FQGTGA. V shed 5 bases and J 4 bases; nucleotides not matched to a gene: 4. This CDR3 contains 13 residues. CDR3 region: CASSQGQSYGYTF. CDR3 in DNA: TGTGCCAGCAGCCAGGGACAGTCCTATGGCTACACCTTC.

This clone was seen a few times. The J gene is TRBJ2-5, the V gene TRBV11-1, with no clear D. V lost 3 bases to trimming and J lost 1 base, with 6 bases between them. Per germline, CDR1 SGHAT and CDR2 FQDESV (reference sequence). The CDR3 is made up of 13 amino acids. The DNA for the CDR3 is TGTGCCAGCAGCTTCAGGCCCCAAGAGACCCAGTACTTC. Residues: CASSFRPQETQYF.

This clone turned up a few times. The chain is built from TRBV11-2 and TRBJ1-4; perhaps TRBD1 as D (5 bases). V was trimmed by 3 bases and J by 8 bases, leaving 10 bases between them. Germline assignment: CDR1 SGHAT and CDR2 FQNNGV. The CDR3 is made up of 13 amino acids. The CDR3 DNA sequence: TGTGCCAGCAGCTTTGCGGGACGGGAAAAACTGTTTTTT. Amino acid sequence: CASSFAGREKLFF.

The table lists this clone with a few counts. The chain uses TRBV7-2 and TRBJ2-1; D gene unclear. The CDR3 runs 13 residues. Trimming removed 0 bases from V and 2 bases from J, with 2 bases in between. Germline V gives CDR1 SGHTA, CDR2 FQGNSA. The CDR3 nucleotides read TGTGCCAGCAGCTTAGCCACCTACAATGAGCAGTTCTTC. This encodes CASSLATYNEQFF. The full variable domain, completed using reference TRBV7-2 and TRBJ2-1, is GAGVSQSPSNKVTEKGKDVELRCDPISGHTALYWYRQSLGQGLEFLIYFQGNSAPDKSGLPSDRFSAERTGGSVSTLTIQRTQQEDSAVYLCASSLATYNEQFFGPGTRLTVL.